The T cell receptor (beta chain) under discussion was sequenced for a study of CD8+ T cells in alopecia areata. The wider study: Tofacitinib therapy lasting 6 to 18 months was followed by 6 months off drug. Study-wide findings and caveats: The study found TCR sharing across patients less clear than in mice, possibly for HLA reasons. Scalp and blood retained many expanded lesional clones during tofacitinib.

As regards this clone: The antigen is unknown.

Extracted RNA was reverse transcribed into cDNA, the sequencing template. The data were produced by immunoSEQ multiplex PCR, yet TCRdb's version contains in-frame clones alone and is incomplete. This sample has roughly 200,000 clones; 50% to 60% occur once, and the top ten carry 3% to 3.5%. Regarding treatment: oral pan-JAK inhibitor, 5-10 mg twice daily. Germline assignment: CDR1 ENHRY and CDR2 SYGVKD. Germline trimming cut 3 bases from V and 2 bases from J; bases unmatched to any gene: 3. The CDR3 totals 15 residues. This chain links TRBV10-3 with TRBJ2-7; 11 bases align to TRBD2. The sample was CD4+ T cells sorted from blood, taken at week 4, from a patient treated with tofacitinib. This TCR was recovered from a human donor with alopecia areata. The CDR3, as DNA: TGTGCCATCAGTGAAGGGACTAGCGGACCCTACGAGCAGTACTTC. Translation gives CAISEGTSGPYEQYF.